These 24 T cell receptor beta chains were all obtained from the same sample, sequenced in a study of control samples from healthy donors and cancer patients. Produced via immunoSEQ multiplex PCR; TCRdb's table is partial and in-frame only. This sample has 150,000 or so clones, with 92% found just once. Sequencing input: blood. The receptors derive from a woman in her thirties in good health.

Written as DNA, the CDR3 is TGTGCCAGCAGTGAACCCGGGACAGGCCTCTACGAGCAGTACTTC. Translated, it gives CASSEPGTGLYEQYF. The chain recombines TRBV6-1 with TRBJ2-7, with 8 bases that match TRBD1. With V trimmed by 2 bases and J by 3 bases, 6 bases remained unmatched. Germline V gene sequence: CDR1 MNHNS, CDR2 SASEGT. The CDR3 runs to 15 residues.

The chain is built from TRBV11-3 and TRBJ2-1; no clear D. The CDR3 runs to 13 residues. CDR1 and CDR2 (germline): SGHNT, YENEEA. Between the trimmed V and J ends, which lost 1 base and 6 bases, there was a span of 7 bases. The CDR3, as DNA: TGTGCCAGCAGCTTAGCTAGACCCAATGAGCAGTTCTTC. This translates into CASSLARPNEQFF.

V usage is TRBV19 and J usage is TRBJ2-7, with D possibly matching TRBD1 (6 bases). V shed 5 bases and J shed 3 bases, with 14 bases lying between them. Germline V lookup: CDR1 LNHDA, CDR2 SQIVND (reference sequence). The CDR3 covers 14 residues. The CDR3 DNA reads TGTGCCAGTAGTTCAGCGACAGGATACTACGAGCAGTACTTC. It yields the protein CASSSATGYYEQYF.

The J gene is TRBJ2-2, the V gene TRBV4-1; D is undetermined. The germline gives CDR1 MGHRA, CDR2 YSYEKL. The CDR3 loop spans 13 amino acids. V dropped 3 bases and J dropped 3 bases, with 5 bases sitting between them. Written as DNA, the CDR3 is TGCGCCAGCAGCCACCAGTACACCGGGGAGCTGTTTTTT. Encoded protein: CASSHQYTGELFF.

The V and J genes are TRBV3-1 (or the pseudogene TRBV3-2) and TRBJ2-7; D possibly uses TRBD1 or TRBD2 (5 bases each). This CDR3 comprises 16 residues. Germline loops: CDR1 LGHDT, CDR2 YNNKEL (reference sequence). V was clipped by 8 bases and J by 2 bases, with 22 bases between them. CDR3 sequence reads: CASGDAAGQHPYEQYF. CDR3 coding DNA: TGTGCCAGCGGGGACGCTGCAGGGCAACACCCCTACGAGCAGTACTTC.

This chain joins TRBV4-1 and TRBJ1-2, with TRBD1 matching 10 bases. The V gene end was trimmed by 2 bases and the J gene end by 6 bases; junction bases not matched to a gene: 15. Germline loops: CDR1 MGHRA, CDR2 YSYEKL. This CDR3 contains 18 residues. The CDR3 region has the DNA TGCGCCAGCAGCCAATCCTTCCCATGGGACAGGGGAAGGGATGGCTACACCTTC. This gives the protein CASSQSFPWDRGRDGYTF.

V usage is TRBV19 and J usage is TRBJ2-5; no clear D. V lost 3 bases and J 2 bases, leaving 7 bases between the germline ends. The CDR3 extends over 13 amino acids. Germline CDR1 LNHDA, CDR2 SQIVND (reference sequence). DNA of the CDR3: TGTGCCAGTAGTATGGCCAGGCAAGAGACCCAGTACTTC. Protein product: CASSMARQETQYF. The variable domain in full, completed from reference TRBV19 and TRBJ2-5, reads DGGITQSPKYLFRKEGQNVTLSCEQNLNHDAMYWYRQDPGQGLRLIYYSQIVNDFQKGDIAEGYSVSREKKESFPLTVTSAQKNPTAFYLCASSMARQETQYFGPGTRLLVL.

The chain links TRBV27 to TRBJ2-1; 13 nucleotides line up with TRBD2. The CDR3 runs 17 residues. V gave up 5 bases and J gave up 7 bases; unmatched junction bases: 11. Per germline, CDR1 MNHEY and CDR2 SMNVEV (reference sequence). The CDR3 region is CASSNSGLAGVDNEQFF. The CDR3 DNA reads TGTGCCAGCAGTAACTCTGGACTAGCGGGAGTAGATAATGAGCAGTTCTTC.

This chain links TRBV12-3 or TRBV12-4 with TRBJ2-7; D remains ambiguous. V gave up 7 bases and J gave up 1 base, with 5 bases separating them. The CDR3 contains 11 residues. The chain's CDR3 is CASTNSYEQYF. CDR3 nucleotide sequence: TGTGCCAGCACCAATTCCTACGAGCAGTACTTC.

V is TRBV29-1 and J is TRBJ2-1, with no clear D. Germline CDR1 is SQVTM and CDR2 is ANQGSEA. The CDR3 runs 16 residues. V was pared by 1 base and J by 4 bases, with 17 bases between. The CDR3 bases are TGCAGCGTTGAAGGGGCAACCCCACTGGGGTACAATGAGCAGTTCTTC. It translates to CSVEGATPLGYNEQFF.

This chain links TRBV28 with TRBJ2-1, with 9 positions matching TRBD2. The CDR3 is 17 amino acids. V lost 0 bases and J lost 9; bases outside the gene matches: 12. Germline-derived CDR1 and CDR2 are MDHEN and SYDVKM. The DNA of the CDR3 is TGTGCCAGCAGTTTATGGACGCGGGAGGGTCCGCTTACTGAGCAGTTCTTC. Encoded protein: CASSLWTREGPLTEQFF.

The chain couples TRBV9 to TRBJ1-1; D call uncertain. Germline CDR1 and CDR2: SGDLS and YYNGEE. The CDR3 covers 13 residues. V gave up 4 bases and J gave up 11 bases, with 18 bases separating them. The CDR3 region is CASSPYGGGRAFF. The DNA of the CDR3 is TGTGCCAGCAGCCCCTACGGTGGAGGGAGGGCTTTCTTT.

This clone has just one count. This chain links TRBV19 with TRBJ2-7; 10 nucleotides match TRBD2. J gave up 4 bases and V 4 bases, and 1 base lay outside the gene matches. The CDR3 is made up of 13 amino acids. Germline CDR1 is LNHDA and CDR2 is SQIVND (reference sequence). The chain's CDR3 is CASSTTSGYEQYF. CDR3 DNA sequence: TGTGCCAGTAGTACGACTAGCGGGTACGAGCAGTACTTC. Filled out from reference TRBV19 and TRBJ2-7, the complete variable domain reads DGGITQSPKYLFRKEGQNVTLSCEQNLNHDAMYWYRQDPGQGLRLIYYSQIVNDFQKGDIAEGYSVSREKKESFPLTVTSAQKNPTAFYLCASSTTSGYEQYFGPGTRLTVT.

The chain recombines TRBV28 with TRBJ1-5; tentatively, D is TRBD1 (6 bases). Trimming stripped 6 bases from V and 0 bases from J, with 18 bases between. This CDR3 has 17 amino acids. The germline V gene encodes CDR1 MDHEN and CDR2 SYDVKM. CDR3 in amino acids: CASSPLSGHYSNQPQHF. Here the CDR3 DNA reads TGTGCCAGCAGCCCCTTATCGGGACATTATAGCAATCAGCCCCAGCATTTT.

This rearrangement joins TRBV27 to TRBJ1-1; TRBD1 might be the D (5 bases). V was cut by 6 bases and J by 1 base, with 12 bases left in between. This CDR3 is built from 14 residues. Germline CDR1 reads MNHEY; CDR2 reads SMNVEV (reference sequence). The CDR3 sequence: CASRHPGPNTEAFF. Written as DNA, the CDR3 is TGTGCCAGCAGACATCCGGGACCGAACACTGAAGCTTTCTTT.

The chain joins TRBV7-3 to TRBJ2-2; D uncertain. Trimming removed 3 bases at V and 7 bases at J, with 9 bases between. This CDR3 contains 13 residues. Looked up from germline, CDR1 is SGHTA and CDR2 is FQGTGA. The CDR3 here is CASSFAENGELFF. In DNA, the CDR3 is TGTGCCAGCAGCTTCGCCGAAAACGGGGAGCTGTTTTTT. Looking up the rest from reference TRBV7-3 and TRBJ2-2 gives the full variable domain: GAGVSQTPSNKVTEKGKYVELRCDPISGHTALYWYRQSLGQGPEFLIYFQGTGAADDSGLPNDRFFAVRPEGSVSTLKIQRTERGDSAVYLCASSFAENGELFFGEGSRLTVL.

The chain has TRBV20-1 and TRBJ1-1; D remains ambiguous. The V end was cut by 4 bases, the J end by 1 base, with 4 bases between. The CDR3 spans 11 residues. Germline CDR1 and CDR2: DFQATT and SNEGSKA (reference sequence). CDR3 sequence (DNA): TGCAGTGCTATTAAGAACACTGAAGCTTTCTTT. Translation gives CSAIKNTEAFF.

The chain couples TRBV4-2 to TRBJ2-1, with 11 positions matching TRBD2. This CDR3 comprises 16 residues. V lost 1 base to trimming and J lost 11 bases; unmatched junction nucleotides: 10. Germline CDR1 and CDR2: LGHNA and YNFKEQ. For the CDR3, the DNA is TGTGCCAGCAGCCAAGCCGGGACTAGCGGCTCTCTACAGCAGTTCTTC. Its protein is CASSQAGTSGSLQQFF.

The chain carries TRBV4-3 and TRBJ2-1; 16 nucleotides agree with TRBD2. V shed 1 base and J 8 bases; nucleotides not matched to a gene: 8. Germline lookup yields CDR1 LGHNA and CDR2 YSLEER. This CDR3 region has 18 residues. CDR3 protein: CASSQVRGLAGGPYEQFF. CDR3 DNA sequence: TGCGCCAGCAGCCAAGTCAGGGGACTAGCGGGAGGGCCCTATGAGCAGTTCTTC.

The chain carries TRBV7-9 and TRBJ2-7; 7 nucleotides match TRBD2. Losses at the gene ends were 2 bases for V and 6 bases for J; bases not matched to a gene: 7. Germline-derived CDR1 and CDR2 are SEHNR and FQNEAQ (reference sequence). This CDR3 has 14 residues. CDR3 protein: CASSLYREEGEQYF. CDR3 coding DNA: TGTGCCAGCAGCTTATATCGGGAGGAGGGCGAGCAGTACTTC.

The rearrangement joins TRBV18 to TRBJ2-2; D gene unclear. There are 17 residues in the CDR3. V lost 1 base, J lost 0 bases, and 12 bases lay in between. CDR1 and CDR2 (germline): KGHSH, LQKENI. The CDR3 DNA follows: TGTGCCAGCTCACCACTTCTACCTTCTACGAACACCGGGGAGCTGTTTTTT. It specifies CASSPLLPSTNTGELFF.

V usage is TRBV29-1 and J usage is TRBJ2-5, with TRBD2 identical over 7 bases. V gave up 3 bases and J gave up 2 bases; unmatched junction bases: 6. CDR1 is SQVTM, CDR2 ANQGSEA, per germline. The CDR3 is made up of 14 amino acids. This chain's CDR3 is CSVDPGLGQETQYF. The CDR3 DNA reads TGCAGCGTTGACCCCGGACTAGGGCAAGAGACCCAGTACTTC.

A note on this clone: This sample includes further DNA sequences coding for the same CDR3. The gene calls are TRBV12-3 or TRBV12-4 and TRBJ1-1; a weak D match, TRBD1 (5 bases). V gave up 3 bases and J gave up 2 bases, with 7 bases separating them. The CDR3 runs 13 residues. For the CDR3, the DNA is TGTGCCAGCAGTTTGGGGGGAAACACTGAAGCTTTCTTT. Translating gives CASSLGGNTEAFF.

The chain employs TRBV29-1 and TRBJ2-1; the D gene could be TRBD1 or TRBD2 (5 bases each). This CDR3 spans 14 amino acids. Per germline, CDR1 SQVTM and CDR2 ANQGSEA. V lost 4 bases and J 6 bases, leaving 16 bases between the germline ends. Here the CDR3 reads CSVGTGTGTNEQFF. CDR3 in DNA: TGCAGCGTTGGGACCGGGACGGGGACCAATGAGCAGTTCTTC.